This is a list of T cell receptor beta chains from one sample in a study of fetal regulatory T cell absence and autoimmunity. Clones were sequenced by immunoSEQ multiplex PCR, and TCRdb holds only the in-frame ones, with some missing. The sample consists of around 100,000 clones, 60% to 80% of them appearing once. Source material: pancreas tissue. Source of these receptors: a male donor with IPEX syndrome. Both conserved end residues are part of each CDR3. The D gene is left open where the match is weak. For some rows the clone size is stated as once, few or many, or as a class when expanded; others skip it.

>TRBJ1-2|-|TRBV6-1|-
CASRVRAYPYYGYTF
TGTGCCAGCAGAGTTAGAGCCTACCCATACTATGGCTACACCTTC
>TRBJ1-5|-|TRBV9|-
CASSVGLGQPQHF
TGTGCCAGCAGCGTAGGGCTCGGTCAGCCCCAGCATTTT
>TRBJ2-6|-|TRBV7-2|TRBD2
CASSSLGLAGANVLTF
TGTGCCAGCAGCTCCCTGGGACTAGCTGGGGCCAACGTCCTGACTTTC
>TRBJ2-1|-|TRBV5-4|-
CASSLRLSYYNEQFF
TGTGCCAGCAGCTTAAGGCTTTCCTACTACAATGAGCAGTTCTTC
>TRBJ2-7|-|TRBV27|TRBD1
CASSQGQGAIYEQYF
TGTGCCAGCAGCCAAGGACAGGGCGCCATCTACGAGCAGTACTTC
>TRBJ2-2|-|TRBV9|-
CASSLRQSYTGELFF
TGTGCCAGCAGCCTTCGACAGTCCTACACCGGGGAGCTGTTTTTT
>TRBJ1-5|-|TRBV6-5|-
CASKETFFNQPQHF
TGTGCCAGCAAGGAGACATTCTTCAATCAGCCCCAGCATTTT
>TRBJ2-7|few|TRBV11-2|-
CASSLGFSYEQYF
TGTGCCAGCAGCTTAGGTTTCTCCTACGAGCAGTACTTC
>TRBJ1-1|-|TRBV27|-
CASSLSIGGVAFF
TGTGCCAGCAGTTTATCGATCGGGGGCGTAGCTTTCTTT
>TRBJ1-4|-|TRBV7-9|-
CASSSTYPGEKLFF
TGTGCCAGCAGCTCCACCTACCCGGGGGAAAAACTGTTTTTT
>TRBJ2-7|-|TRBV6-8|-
CASSYSDSSSYEQYF
TGTGCCAGCAGTTACTCGGACAGTAGCTCCTACGAGCAGTACTTC